This is a list of T cell receptor beta chains from one sample in a study of OX40 agonist ivuxolimab in advanced cancers. Repertoires were generated with immunoSEQ multiplex PCR, while TCRdb's copy carries only in-frame clones and drops some. The table lists about 30,000 clones, around 85% of them singletons. The material was CD4+ or CD8+ T cells sorted from blood, obtained in a trial of the OX40 agonist ivuxolimab. These TCRs come from an adult with an advanced solid tumor such as melanoma, head and neck, liver or kidney cancer. Each CDR3 is given with its conserved first and last residue. D genes are given only for firm matches. The size entry is marked missing in some rows and otherwise reads once, few, many or a size class.

d_gene: .
abundance: .
v_gene: TRBV5-1
j_gene: TRBJ2-7
CDR3nt: TGCGCCAGCAGCTTGGGACAGGCCGAGCAGTACTTC
CDR3aa: CASSLGQAEQYF

d_gene: .
abundance: .
v_gene: TRBV11-1
j_gene: TRBJ2-2
CDR3nt: TGTGCCAGCAGCTTCGGGTCCGGGGAGCTGTTTTTT
CDR3aa: CASSFGSGELFF

d_gene: .
abundance: .
v_gene: TRBV27
j_gene: TRBJ2-7
CDR3nt: TGTGCCAGCAGCCCGGCTGCGTCCTACGAGCAGTACTTC
CDR3aa: CASSPAASYEQYF

d_gene: .
abundance: .
v_gene: TRBV7-9
j_gene: TRBJ2-2
CDR3nt: TGTGCCACCTCTAGTGGGAACACCGGGGAGCTGTTTTTT
CDR3aa: CATSSGNTGELFF

d_gene: .
abundance: .
v_gene: TRBV7-9
j_gene: TRBJ2-5
CDR3nt: TGTGCCAGCAGCTCCCGGGACACACGAGGAGAGACCCAGTACTTC
CDR3aa: CASSSRDTRGETQYF

d_gene: TRBD2
abundance: .
v_gene: TRBV5-8
j_gene: TRBJ2-3
CDR3nt: TGTGCCAGCAGCTTGGTCGGGGGGGCAGATACGCAGTATTTT
CDR3aa: CASSLVGGADTQYF

d_gene: .
abundance: medium-sized
v_gene: TRBV27
j_gene: TRBJ1-1
CDR3nt: TGTGCCAGCAGTTTGGGACCAGCGAACCCTGAAGCTTTCTTT
CDR3aa: CASSLGPANPEAFF

d_gene: TRBD2
abundance: few
v_gene: TRBV27
j_gene: TRBJ2-1
CDR3nt: TGTGCCAGCGGGTGGGCGGGGGGCTACAATGAGCAGTTCTTC
CDR3aa: CASGWAGGYNEQFF

d_gene: TRBD1
abundance: .
v_gene: TRBV27
j_gene: TRBJ1-5
CDR3nt: TGTGCCAGCAGCTTCGGACAGGGGGCAGCTCAGCCCCAGCATTTT
CDR3aa: CASSFGQGAAQPQHF

d_gene: .
abundance: .
v_gene: TRBV19
j_gene: TRBJ1-5
CDR3nt: TGTGCCAGTAGTTCCCGGGGAGGGGATCAGCCCCAGCATTTT
CDR3aa: CASSSRGGDQPQHF

d_gene: .
abundance: .
v_gene: TRBV10-3
j_gene: TRBJ2-5
CDR3nt: TGTGCCATAGGGGGAGAATACCAAGAGACCCAGTACTTC
CDR3aa: CAIGGEYQETQYF

d_gene: .
abundance: .
v_gene: TRBV19
j_gene: TRBJ1-1
CDR3nt: TGTGCCAGTAGCTACTCCATAAACACTGAAGCTTTCTTT
CDR3aa: CASSYSINTEAFF

d_gene: .
abundance: .
v_gene: TRBV28
j_gene: TRBJ2-7
CDR3nt: TGTGCCAGCAGTTTTCCCCTCTACGAGCAGTACTTC
CDR3aa: CASSFPLYEQYF

d_gene: .
abundance: .
v_gene: TRBV2
j_gene: TRBJ1-2
CDR3nt: TGTGCCACCCGCGTTCGGGAAAAGGGTAGCTATGGCTACACCTTC
CDR3aa: CATRVREKGSYGYTF

d_gene: .
abundance: .
v_gene: TRBV27
j_gene: TRBJ2-7
CDR3nt: TGTGCCAGCAGTTTATCTCGACAGGTCAGCTCCTACGAGCAGTACTTC
CDR3aa: CASSLSRQVSSYEQYF

d_gene: .
abundance: few
v_gene: TRBV11-2
j_gene: TRBJ1-1
CDR3nt: TGTGCCAGCAGCTTGGGGGCGGTTTTCTTT
CDR3aa: CASSLGAVFF

d_gene: .
abundance: .
v_gene: TRBV15
j_gene: TRBJ1-5
CDR3nt: TGTGCCACCAGCAGAGTACCCCCGGACAGTAGCAATCAGCCCCAGCATTTT
CDR3aa: CATSRVPPDSSNQPQHF

d_gene: .
abundance: .
v_gene: TRBV28
j_gene: TRBJ2-5
CDR3nt: TGTGCCAGCAGCTCCCCCTTCAATGGGGAAATAGAGACCCAGTACTTC
CDR3aa: CASSSPFNGEIETQYF

d_gene: .
abundance: .
v_gene: TRBV7-9
j_gene: TRBJ2-5
CDR3nt: TGTGCCAGCAGCTCAACAGGGTTCCAAGAGACCCAGTACTTC
CDR3aa: CASSSTGFQETQYF

d_gene: TRBD1
abundance: .
v_gene: TRBV12-5
j_gene: TRBJ1-2
CDR3nt: TGTGCTAGTGGTTTTGGACAGGGTTCACTCTATGGCTACACCTTC
CDR3aa: CASGFGQGSLYGYTF

d_gene: TRBD2
abundance: .
v_gene: TRBV10-2
j_gene: TRBJ2-1
CDR3nt: TGCGCCAGCAGTGAAAGCGCGGGGGGGGTCAATGAGCAGTTCTTC
CDR3aa: CASSESAGGVNEQFF

d_gene: .
abundance: .
v_gene: TRBV19
j_gene: TRBJ2-7
CDR3nt: TGTGCCAGTAGTGTCGGTTTAGGGATAGAATACGAGCAGTACTTC
CDR3aa: CASSVGLGIEYEQYF

d_gene: TRBD2
abundance: .
v_gene: TRBV7-7
j_gene: TRBJ2-3
CDR3nt: TGTGCCAGCAGCATCACTAGCGGGCGCACAGATACGCAGTATTTT
CDR3aa: CASSITSGRTDTQYF

d_gene: TRBD1
abundance: .
v_gene: TRBV27
j_gene: TRBJ2-7
CDR3nt: TGTGCCAGCAGCCTTGGGGACAGCTACTACGAGCAGTACTTC
CDR3aa: CASSLGDSYYEQYF

d_gene: TRBD1
abundance: .
v_gene: TRBV11-3
j_gene: TRBJ2-7
CDR3nt: TGTGCCAGCAGCTTAGAACAGGGGTACCCCTACGAGCAGTACTTC
CDR3aa: CASSLEQGYPYEQYF

d_gene: .
abundance: .
v_gene: TRBV7-9
j_gene: TRBJ2-3
CDR3nt: TGTGCCAGCAGCCCATTTTGGGCAGATACGCAGTATTTT
CDR3aa: CASSPFWADTQYF

d_gene: .
abundance: .
v_gene: TRBV28
j_gene: TRBJ1-2
CDR3nt: TGTGCCAGCAGGAGACCTGCTAACTATGGCTACACCTTC
CDR3aa: CASRRPANYGYTF

d_gene: TRBD1
abundance: few
v_gene: TRBV6-5
j_gene: TRBJ2-7
CDR3nt: TGTGCCAGCAGTTACGATTCCGGACAGGGCATATACGAGCAGTACTTC
CDR3aa: CASSYDSGQGIYEQYF

d_gene: .
abundance: .
v_gene: TRBV6-1
j_gene: TRBJ1-3
CDR3nt: TGTGCCAGCACTGACCTGGGTGGAAACACCATATATTTT
CDR3aa: CASTDLGGNTIYF

d_gene: .
abundance: .
v_gene: TRBV11-2
j_gene: TRBJ2-3
CDR3nt: TGTGCCAGCAGCCCCCATAACACAGATACGCAGTATTTT
CDR3aa: CASSPHNTDTQYF

d_gene: .
abundance: .
v_gene: TRBV7-5
j_gene: TRBJ1-5
CDR3nt: TGTGCCAGAAGCTTAAACAGTGCCTGCAATCAGCCCCAGCATTTT
CDR3aa: CARSLNSACNQPQHF

d_gene: TRBD1
abundance: .
v_gene: TRBV30
j_gene: TRBJ2-1
CDR3nt: TGTGCCTGGGGGACAGGGATTGGAAAGTCCTACAATGAGCAGTTCTTC
CDR3aa: CAWGTGIGKSYNEQFF

d_gene: .
abundance: once
v_gene: TRBV6-5
j_gene: TRBJ2-2
CDR3nt: TGTGCCAGCACCCCCGGGGGGGAGCTGTTTTTT
CDR3aa: CASTPGGELFF

d_gene: .
abundance: .
v_gene: TRBV27
j_gene: TRBJ1-6
CDR3nt: TGTGCCAGCAGTTTACCCCCCAGACAGCTAAATAATTCACCCCTCCACTTT
CDR3aa: CASSLPPRQLNNSPLHF

d_gene: .
abundance: .
v_gene: TRBV21-1
j_gene: TRBJ1-1
CDR3nt: TGTGCCAGCAGAGCAAAGGTTAAAAGGCAGGGGGTGTTGAACACTGAAGCTTTCTTT
CDR3aa: CASRAKVKRQGVLNTEAFF

d_gene: .
abundance: .
v_gene: TRBV5-8
j_gene: TRBJ2-3
CDR3nt: TGTGCCAGCAGCAATACTCCTAGCCGGGGGCTAAGCACAGATACGCAGTATTTT
CDR3aa: CASSNTPSRGLSTDTQYF

d_gene: TRBD1
abundance: .
v_gene: TRBV6-1
j_gene: TRBJ2-1
CDR3nt: TGTGCCAGCAGTGAATATGGGACAGGGAATGAGCAGTTCTTC
CDR3aa: CASSEYGTGNEQFF

d_gene: .
abundance: .
v_gene: TRBV27
j_gene: TRBJ2-1
CDR3nt: TGTGCCAGCAGGAGCGACACGGTGCATGAGCAGTTCTTC
CDR3aa: CASRSDTVHEQFF

d_gene: .
abundance: .
v_gene: TRBV28
j_gene: TRBJ2-7
CDR3nt: TGTGCCAGCAGTTTATTGCCAGGGGCCTACGAGCAGTACTTC
CDR3aa: CASSLLPGAYEQYF

d_gene: TRBD1
abundance: .
v_gene: TRBV27
j_gene: TRBJ1-6
CDR3nt: TGTGCCAGCAGATCCGGGACAGGGGTATACTCACCCCTCCACTTT
CDR3aa: CASRSGTGVYSPLHF

d_gene: TRBD1
abundance: .
v_gene: TRBV4-1
j_gene: TRBJ1-1
CDR3nt: TGCGCCAGCATGGACAGGGACACTGAAGCTTTCTTT
CDR3aa: CASMDRDTEAFF

d_gene: .
abundance: .
v_gene: TRBV6-5
j_gene: TRBJ2-1
CDR3nt: TGTGCCAGCAGTTCAAGTGGGGATGAGCAGTTCTTC
CDR3aa: CASSSSGDEQFF

d_gene: TRBD1
abundance: .
v_gene: TRBV30
j_gene: TRBJ2-7
CDR3nt: TGTGCCTGGAGCCAAGTTATAAAGAGGACAGGGAGCTACGAGCAGTACTTC
CDR3aa: CAWSQVIKRTGSYEQYF

d_gene: .
abundance: .
v_gene: TRBV5-5
j_gene: TRBJ2-7
CDR3nt: TGTGCCAGCAGCTTGGGTGGGCGCTACGAGCAGTACTTC
CDR3aa: CASSLGGRYEQYF

d_gene: TRBD2
abundance: .
v_gene: TRBV7-9
j_gene: TRBJ2-1
CDR3nt: TGTGCCAGCAGCTTGAGCTCAGGCGGGGGGCCCTTAAATGAGCAGTTCTTC
CDR3aa: CASSLSSGGGPLNEQFF

d_gene: .
abundance: .
v_gene: TRBV2
j_gene: TRBJ2-1
CDR3nt: TGTGCCAGCAGTGGGAGGCCTGACGGGGTCCCGGATGAGCAGTTCTTC
CDR3aa: CASSGRPDGVPDEQFF

d_gene: .
abundance: .
v_gene: TRBV10-3
j_gene: TRBJ1-1
CDR3nt: TGTGCCATCAGTGAGTCAGGAGGGGTGAACACTGAAGCTTTCTTT
CDR3aa: CAISESGGVNTEAFF

d_gene: TRBD1
abundance: .
v_gene: TRBV19
j_gene: TRBJ1-2
CDR3nt: TGTGCCAGTGAATTCACAAGCCGGGACAGGGTCATCTATGGCTACACCTTC
CDR3aa: CASEFTSRDRVIYGYTF

d_gene: TRBD1
abundance: .
v_gene: TRBV7-8
j_gene: TRBJ2-2
CDR3nt: TGTGCCAGCAGACAAAGGGGACAGGGGACCACCGGGGAGCTGTTTTTT
CDR3aa: CASRQRGQGTTGELFF

d_gene: .
abundance: few
v_gene: TRBV5-4
j_gene: TRBJ2-1
CDR3nt: TGTGCCAGCAGCCCGGACGGAAACAATGAGCAGTTCTTC
CDR3aa: CASSPDGNNEQFF

d_gene: TRBD1
abundance: .
v_gene: TRBV27
j_gene: TRBJ1-5
CDR3nt: TGTGCCAGCAGTACGGGACAGGGGTTAATAGGCAATCAGCCCCAGCATTTT
CDR3aa: CASSTGQGLIGNQPQHF

d_gene: TRBD2
abundance: .
v_gene: TRBV5-1
j_gene: TRBJ2-3
CDR3nt: TGCGCCAGCAGCGGGGGGGACTGGGCAGATACGCAGTATTTT
CDR3aa: CASSGGDWADTQYF

d_gene: .
abundance: .
v_gene: TRBV19
j_gene: TRBJ1-1
CDR3nt: TGTGCCAGTAGTATAGGCGTGGACTCCTCGGATCCGGAGGACACTGAAGCTTTCTTT
CDR3aa: CASSIGVDSSDPEDTEAFF

d_gene: TRBD2
abundance: .
v_gene: TRBV4-1
j_gene: TRBJ2-3
CDR3nt: TGCGCCAGCAGCCAAGATCAGACTAGCGGAGATACGCAGTATTTT
CDR3aa: CASSQDQTSGDTQYF

d_gene: TRBD1
abundance: .
v_gene: TRBV6-1
j_gene: TRBJ1-3
CDR3nt: TGTGCCAGCAGTGAAAGCAGGGGGCCTGGAAACACCATATATTTT
CDR3aa: CASSESRGPGNTIYF

d_gene: TRBD1
abundance: few
v_gene: TRBV19
j_gene: TRBJ2-7
CDR3nt: TGTGCCAGTGGTGACAGGGAATTCTCCTACGAGCAGTACTTC
CDR3aa: CASGDREFSYEQYF